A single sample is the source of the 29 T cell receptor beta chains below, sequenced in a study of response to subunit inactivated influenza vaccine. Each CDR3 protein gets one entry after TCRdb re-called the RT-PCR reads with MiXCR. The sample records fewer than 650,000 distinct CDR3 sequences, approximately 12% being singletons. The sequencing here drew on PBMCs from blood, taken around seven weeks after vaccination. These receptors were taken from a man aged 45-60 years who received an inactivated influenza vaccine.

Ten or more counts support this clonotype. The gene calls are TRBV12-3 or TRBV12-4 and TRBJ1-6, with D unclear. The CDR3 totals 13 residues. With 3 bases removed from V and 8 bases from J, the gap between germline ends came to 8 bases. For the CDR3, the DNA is TGTGCCAGCAGTTTGGGTCGGGATTCACCCCTCCACTTT. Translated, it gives CASSLGRDSPLHF.

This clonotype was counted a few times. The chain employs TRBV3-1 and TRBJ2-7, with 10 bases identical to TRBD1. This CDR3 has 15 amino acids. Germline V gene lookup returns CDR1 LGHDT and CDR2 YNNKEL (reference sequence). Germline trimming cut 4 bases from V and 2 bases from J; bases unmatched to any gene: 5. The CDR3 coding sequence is TGTGCCAGCAGCCCGCCGGGGACAGGGGCCTACGAGCAGTACTTC. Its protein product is CASSPPGTGAYEQYF.

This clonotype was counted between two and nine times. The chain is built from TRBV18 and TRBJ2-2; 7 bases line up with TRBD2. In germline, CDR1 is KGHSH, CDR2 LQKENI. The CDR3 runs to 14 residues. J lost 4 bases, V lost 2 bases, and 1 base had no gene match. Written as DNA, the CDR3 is TGTGCCAGCTCACCAGCGGGGGTCACCGGGGAGCTGTTTTTT. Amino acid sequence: CASSPAGVTGELFF.

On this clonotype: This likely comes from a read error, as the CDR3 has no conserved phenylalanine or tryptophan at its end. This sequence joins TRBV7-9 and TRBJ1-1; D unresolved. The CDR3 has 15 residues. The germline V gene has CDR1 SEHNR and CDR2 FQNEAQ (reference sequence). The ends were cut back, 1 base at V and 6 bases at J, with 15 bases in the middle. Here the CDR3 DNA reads TGTGCCAGCAGCTTAGTTCCGGGGAGGAAGGCTGAAGCTTTCATT. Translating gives CASSLVPGRKAEAFI.

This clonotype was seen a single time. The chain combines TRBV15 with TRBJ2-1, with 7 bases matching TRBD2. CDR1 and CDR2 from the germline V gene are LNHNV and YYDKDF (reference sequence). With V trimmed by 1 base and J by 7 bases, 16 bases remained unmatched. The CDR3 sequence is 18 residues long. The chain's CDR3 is CATSRVPRGGSRVNEQFF. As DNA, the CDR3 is TGTGCCACCAGCAGAGTCCCCAGAGGCGGGAGTCGGGTAAATGAGCAGTTCTTC.

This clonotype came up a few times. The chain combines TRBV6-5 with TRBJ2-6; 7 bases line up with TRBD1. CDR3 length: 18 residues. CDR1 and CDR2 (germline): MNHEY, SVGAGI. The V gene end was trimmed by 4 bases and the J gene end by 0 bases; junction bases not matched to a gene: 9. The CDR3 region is CASSLRTNRGSGANVLTF. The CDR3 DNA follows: TGTGCCAGCAGTTTACGAACCAACAGGGGCTCTGGGGCCAACGTCCTGACTTTC.

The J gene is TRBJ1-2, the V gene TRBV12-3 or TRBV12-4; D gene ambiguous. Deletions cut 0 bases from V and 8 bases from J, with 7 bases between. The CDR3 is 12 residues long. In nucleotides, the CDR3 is TGTGCCAGCAGTTTAGCGAAAGGCGGCTACACCTTC. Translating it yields CASSLAKGGYTF.

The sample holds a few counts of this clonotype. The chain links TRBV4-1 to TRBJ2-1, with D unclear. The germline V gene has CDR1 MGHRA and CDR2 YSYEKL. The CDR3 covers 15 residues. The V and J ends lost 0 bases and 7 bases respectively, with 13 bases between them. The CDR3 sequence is CASSQEGGSPNEQFF. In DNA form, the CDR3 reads TGCGCCAGCAGCCAAGAAGGCGGATCCCCAAATGAGCAGTTCTTC.

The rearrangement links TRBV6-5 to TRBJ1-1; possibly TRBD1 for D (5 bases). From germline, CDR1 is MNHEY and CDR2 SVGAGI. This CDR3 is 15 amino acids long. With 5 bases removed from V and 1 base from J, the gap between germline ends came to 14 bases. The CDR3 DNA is TGTGCCAGCAGTACTGGGGCCGTCAGGAACACTGAAGCTTTCTTT. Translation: CASSTGAVRNTEAFF.

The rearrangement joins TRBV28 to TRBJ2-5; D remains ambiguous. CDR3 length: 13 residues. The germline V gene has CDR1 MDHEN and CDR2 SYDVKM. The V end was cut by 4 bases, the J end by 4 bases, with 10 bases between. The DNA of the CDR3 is TGTGCCAGCAGTTCCTCTTATGCAGAGACCCAGTACTTC. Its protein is CASSSSYAETQYF.

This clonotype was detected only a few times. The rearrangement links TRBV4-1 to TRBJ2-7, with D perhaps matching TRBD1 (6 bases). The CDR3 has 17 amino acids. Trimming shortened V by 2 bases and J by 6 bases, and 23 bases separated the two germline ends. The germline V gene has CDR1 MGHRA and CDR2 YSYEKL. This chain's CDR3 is CASSQPWGTGSGGEQYF. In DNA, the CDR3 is TGCGCCAGCAGCCAACCCTGGGGTACAGGGAGCGGCGGCGAGCAGTACTTC.

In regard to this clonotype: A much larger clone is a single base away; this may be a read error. The DNA for the CDR3 is TGCGCCAGCAGTGTTGGGACTAGCTGGTACGAGCAGTACTTC. This sequence encodes CASSVGTSWYEQYF. The chain uses TRBV5-1 and TRBJ2-7, with 9 nucleotides matching TRBD2. V lost 5 bases, J lost 4 bases, and 7 bases stayed unmatched. Germline loops: CDR1 SGHRS, CDR2 YFSETQ. The CDR3 is 14 residues long. The entire variable domain, with the rest obtained from reference TRBV5-1 and TRBJ2-7, is as follows: KAGVTQTPRYLIKTRGQQVTLSCSPISGHRSVSWYQQTPGQGLQFLFEYFSETQRNKGNFPGRFSGRQFSNSRSEMNVSTLELGDSALYLCASSVGTSWYEQYFGPGTRLTVT.

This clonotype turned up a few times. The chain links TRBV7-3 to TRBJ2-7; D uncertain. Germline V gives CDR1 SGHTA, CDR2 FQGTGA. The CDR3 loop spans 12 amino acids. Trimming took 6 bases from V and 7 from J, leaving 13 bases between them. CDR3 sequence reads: CASRSGMGEQYF. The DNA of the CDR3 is TGTGCCAGCAGGTCAGGCATGGGGGAGCAGTACTTC. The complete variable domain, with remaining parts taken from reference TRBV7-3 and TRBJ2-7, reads GAGVSQTPSNKVTEKGKYVELRCDPISGHTALYWYRQSLGQGPEFLIYFQGTGAADDSGLPNDRFFAVRPEGSVSTLKIQRTERGDSAVYLCASRSGMGEQYFGPGTRLTVT.

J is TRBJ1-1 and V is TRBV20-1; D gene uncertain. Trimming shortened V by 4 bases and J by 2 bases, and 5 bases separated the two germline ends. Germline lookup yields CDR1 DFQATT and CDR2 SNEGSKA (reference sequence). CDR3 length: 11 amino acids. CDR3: CSAIFNTEAFF. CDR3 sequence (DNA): TGCAGTGCTATCTTCAACACTGAAGCTTTCTTT.

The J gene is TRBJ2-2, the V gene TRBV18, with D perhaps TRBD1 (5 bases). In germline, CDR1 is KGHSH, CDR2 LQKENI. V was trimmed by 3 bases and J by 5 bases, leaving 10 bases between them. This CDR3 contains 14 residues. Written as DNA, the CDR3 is TGTGCCAGCTCACCCCAGACAGAAACCGGGGAGCTGTTTTTT. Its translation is CASSPQTETGELFF.

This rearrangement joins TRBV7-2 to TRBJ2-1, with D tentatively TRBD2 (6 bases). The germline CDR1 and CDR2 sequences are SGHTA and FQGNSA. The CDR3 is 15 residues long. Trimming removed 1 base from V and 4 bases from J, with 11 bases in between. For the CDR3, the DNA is TGTGCCAGCAGCTTAGTAGCGGTAGATTACAATGAGCAGTTCTTC. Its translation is CASSLVAVDYNEQFF.

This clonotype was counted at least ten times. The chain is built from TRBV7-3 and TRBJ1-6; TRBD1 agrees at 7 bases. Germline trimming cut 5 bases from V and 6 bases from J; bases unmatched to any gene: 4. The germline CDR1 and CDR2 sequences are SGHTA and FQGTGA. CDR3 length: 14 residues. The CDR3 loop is CASSQGQPNSPLHF. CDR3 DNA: TGTGCCAGCAGCCAGGGACAGCCTAATTCACCCCTCCACTTT.

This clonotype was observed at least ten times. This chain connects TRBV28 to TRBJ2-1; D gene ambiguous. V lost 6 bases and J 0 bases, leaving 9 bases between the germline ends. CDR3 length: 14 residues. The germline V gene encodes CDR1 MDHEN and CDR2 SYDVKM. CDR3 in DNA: TGTGCCAGCAGGACATTCAACTCCTACAATGAGCAGTTCTTC. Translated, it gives CASRTFNSYNEQFF.

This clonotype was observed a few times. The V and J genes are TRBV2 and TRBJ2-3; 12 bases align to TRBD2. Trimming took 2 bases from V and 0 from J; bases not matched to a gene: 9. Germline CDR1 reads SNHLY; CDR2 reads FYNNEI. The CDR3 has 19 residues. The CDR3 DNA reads TGTGCCAGCAGTGAAAGGTCTAGCGGGGGGGCGTGGAGCACAGATACGCAGTATTTT. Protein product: CASSERSSGGAWSTDTQYF.

This CDR3 reads CASRETGASVNIQYF. CDR3 sequence (DNA): TGTGCCAGCAGAGAAACAGGGGCGAGTGTGAACATTCAGTACTTC. The chain is built from TRBV12-3 or TRBV12-4 and TRBJ2-4; 7 positions match TRBD1. The CDR3 runs 15 residues. V lost 6 bases and J lost 7; bases outside the gene matches: 12.

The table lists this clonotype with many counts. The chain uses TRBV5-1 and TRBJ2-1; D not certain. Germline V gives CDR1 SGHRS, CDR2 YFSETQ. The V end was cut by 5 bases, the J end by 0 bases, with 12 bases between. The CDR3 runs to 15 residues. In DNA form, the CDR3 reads TGCGCCAGCAGGACCCTTCCCAACTCCTACAATGAGCAGTTCTTC. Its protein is CASRTLPNSYNEQFF.

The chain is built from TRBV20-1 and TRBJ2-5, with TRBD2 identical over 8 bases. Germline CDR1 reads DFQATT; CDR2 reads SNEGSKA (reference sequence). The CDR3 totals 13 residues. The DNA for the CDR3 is TGCACCTGCTCTGGACTAGCCAAAGAGACCCAGTACTTC. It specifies CTCSGLAKETQYF.

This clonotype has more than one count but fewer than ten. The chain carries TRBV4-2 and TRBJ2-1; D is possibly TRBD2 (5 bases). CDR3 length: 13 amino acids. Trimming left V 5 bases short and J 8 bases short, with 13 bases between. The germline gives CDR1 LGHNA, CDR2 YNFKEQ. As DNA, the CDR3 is TGTGCCAGCAGCGGTACTAGATTCTATGAGCAGTTCTTC. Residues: CASSGTRFYEQFF.

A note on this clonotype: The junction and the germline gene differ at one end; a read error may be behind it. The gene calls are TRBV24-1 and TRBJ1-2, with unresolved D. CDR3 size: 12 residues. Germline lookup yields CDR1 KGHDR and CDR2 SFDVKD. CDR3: CATSAGAYGYTF. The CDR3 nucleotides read TGTGCCACAAGTGCGGGAGCCTATGGCTACACCTTC.

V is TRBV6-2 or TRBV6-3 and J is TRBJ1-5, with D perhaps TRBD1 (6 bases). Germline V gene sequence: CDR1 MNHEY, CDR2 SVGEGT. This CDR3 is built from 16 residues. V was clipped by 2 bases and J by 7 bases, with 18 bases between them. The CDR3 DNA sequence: TGTGCCAGCAGTTACCAAGGGTCGGGGGCTCGGCAGCCCCAGCATTTT. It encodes CASSYQGSGARQPQHF.

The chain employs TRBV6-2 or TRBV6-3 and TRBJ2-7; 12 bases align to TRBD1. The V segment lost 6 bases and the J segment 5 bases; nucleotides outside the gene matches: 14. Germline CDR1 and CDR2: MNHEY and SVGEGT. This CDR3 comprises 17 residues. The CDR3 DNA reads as TGTGCCAGCAGCCCACCTGGAGCCGGGACAGGGGGCCACGAGCAGTACTTC. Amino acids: CASSPPGAGTGGHEQYF.

Here the CDR3 reads CASSPRSGGTVGELFF. CDR3 bases: TGTGCCAGCAGCCCGCGCAGCGGGGGGACGGTGGGGGAGCTGTTTTTT. The genes are TRBV7-2 and TRBJ2-2, with 9 bases identical to TRBD2. The CDR3 extends over 16 amino acids. V lost 5 bases, J lost 8 bases, and 12 bases stayed unmatched. Germline CDR1 and CDR2: SGHTA and FQGNSA.

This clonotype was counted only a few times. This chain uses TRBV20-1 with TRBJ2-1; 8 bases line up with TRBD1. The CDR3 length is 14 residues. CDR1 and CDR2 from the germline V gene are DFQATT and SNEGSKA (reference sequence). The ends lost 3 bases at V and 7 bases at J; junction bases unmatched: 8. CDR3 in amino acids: CSASGQGAGNEQFF. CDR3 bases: TGCAGTGCTAGCGGTCAGGGGGCTGGGAATGAGCAGTTCTTC.

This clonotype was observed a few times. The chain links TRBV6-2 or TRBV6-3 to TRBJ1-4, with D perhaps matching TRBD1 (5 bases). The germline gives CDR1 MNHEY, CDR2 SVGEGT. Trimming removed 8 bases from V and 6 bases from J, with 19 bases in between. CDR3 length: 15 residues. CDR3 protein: CASARGDRFDEKLFF. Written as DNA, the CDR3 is TGTGCCAGCGCCCGAGGGGACCGTTTTGATGAAAAACTGTTTTTT.